The TCR beta chain described here comes from a study of blood T cell repertoires in COVID-19. Libraries were prepared by immunoSEQ multiplex PCR; TCRdb keeps only in-frame clonotypes and omits some of them. Found here are fewer than 500,000 clones, roughly 85% of them singletons; the top ten hold over 1.1%. CDR3 length: 14 amino acids. Losses at the gene ends were 7 bases for V and 7 bases for J; bases not matched to a gene: 13. Germline CDR1 and CDR2: SGHRS and YFSETQ. V is TRBV5-1 and J is TRBJ1-1; the match to TRBD1 covers 7 bases. This TCR derives from a woman in her 30s with active or convalescent COVID-19. Sequenced: peripheral blood. The CDR3 DNA reads TGCGCCAGCCACCCTGATAACAGGGGAGGTGAAGCTTTCTTT. This gives the protein CASHPDNRGGEAFF.